This T cell receptor (beta chain) was recovered during a study of response to subunit inactivated influenza vaccine. This clonotype was recorded a few times. The target antigen is unknown. TCRdb reanalysed the RT-PCR reads using MiXCR and keeps one entry per CDR3 protein. This table has roughly 710,000 distinct CDR3 sequences, roughly 15% appearing once. Study-wide results and caveats: A suggestion made by the authors is that each seasonal influenza vaccination recruits few new T cells.

Trimming left V 2 bases short and J 2 bases short, with 12 bases between. The CDR3 contains 16 residues. The germline V gene has CDR1 LGHNA and CDR2 YSLEER. This TCR was sampled from a man over 45 who received an inactivated influenza vaccine. This chain joins TRBV4-3 and TRBJ1-4, with D possibly being TRBD1 (5 bases). This material consisted of PBMCs from blood, taken less than 15 days before vaccination. The chain's CDR3 is CASSQRTGATNEKLFF. DNA of the CDR3: TGCGCCAGCAGCCAACGAACAGGAGCGACTAATGAAAAACTGTTTTTT.